This T cell receptor (beta chain) appears in the sequencing data of a study of blood T cell repertoires in COVID-19. Turning to the study itself: The United States, Italy and Spain were the sources of the acute and convalescent COVID-19 samples. Sources were T cells, B-cell-depleted T cells, or PBMCs; the material itself was cDNA or gDNA.

The V end was cut by 2 bases, the J end by 5 bases, with 13 bases between. This CDR3 region has 15 residues. The germline V gene encodes CDR1 LNHDA and CDR2 SQIVND (reference sequence). Per the authors' pipeline: By means of reference gene primer amplification, nucleated cell counts were estimated. Sequenced by immunoSEQ multiplex PCR; TCRdb stores in-frame clones only, minus some. The V and J calls and clone size are taken from that table; D and trimming were inferred from the DNA. There are approximately 130,000 clones in the sample; 84% occur only once, and 9.5% to 15% lies in the top ten. Source material: peripheral blood. The rearrangement joins TRBV19 to TRBJ1-5; weak D call: TRBD1 (5 bases). The source of this sequence is a human donor in a cohort sampled during active COVID-19. In DNA form, the CDR3 reads TGTGCCAGTAGTATACTCCGCCAAGGGGATCAGCCCCAGCATTTT. Its translation is CASSILRQGDQPQHF.